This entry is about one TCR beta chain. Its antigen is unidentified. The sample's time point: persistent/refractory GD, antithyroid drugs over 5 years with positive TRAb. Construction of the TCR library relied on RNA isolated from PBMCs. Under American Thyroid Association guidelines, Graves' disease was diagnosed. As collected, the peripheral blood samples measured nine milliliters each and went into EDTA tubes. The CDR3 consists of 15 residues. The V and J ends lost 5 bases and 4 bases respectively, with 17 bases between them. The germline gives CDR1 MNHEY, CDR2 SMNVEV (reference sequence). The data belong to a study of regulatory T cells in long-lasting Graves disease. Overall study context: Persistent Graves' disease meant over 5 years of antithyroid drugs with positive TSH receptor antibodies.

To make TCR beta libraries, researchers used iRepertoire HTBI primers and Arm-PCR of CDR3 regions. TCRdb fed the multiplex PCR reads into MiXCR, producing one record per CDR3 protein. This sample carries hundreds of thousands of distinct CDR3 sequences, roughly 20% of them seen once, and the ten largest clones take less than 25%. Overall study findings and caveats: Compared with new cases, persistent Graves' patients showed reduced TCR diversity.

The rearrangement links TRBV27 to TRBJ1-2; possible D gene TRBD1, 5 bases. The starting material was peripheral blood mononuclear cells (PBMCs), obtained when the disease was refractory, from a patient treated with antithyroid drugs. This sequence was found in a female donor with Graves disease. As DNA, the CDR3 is TGTGCCAGCAGTCCGGGGGACCTGGGCGTCTATGGCTACACCTTC. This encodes CASSPGDLGVYGYTF.